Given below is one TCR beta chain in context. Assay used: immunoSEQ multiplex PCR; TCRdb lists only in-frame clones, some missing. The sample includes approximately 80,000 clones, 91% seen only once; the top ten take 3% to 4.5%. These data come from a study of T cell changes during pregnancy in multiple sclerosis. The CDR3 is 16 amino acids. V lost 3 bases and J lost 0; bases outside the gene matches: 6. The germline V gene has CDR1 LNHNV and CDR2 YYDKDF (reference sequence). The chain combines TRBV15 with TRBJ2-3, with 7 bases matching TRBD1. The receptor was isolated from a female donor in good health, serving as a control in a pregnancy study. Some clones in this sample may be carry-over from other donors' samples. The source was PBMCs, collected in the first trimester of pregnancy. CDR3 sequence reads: CATSRGQHPSTDTQYF. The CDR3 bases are TGTGCCACCAGCAGGGGACAGCATCCTAGCACAGATACGCAGTATTTT.